What follows are 14 T cell receptor beta chains derived from one specimen sequenced in a study of T cell responses to AZD1222 COVID-19 vaccine. Clones were sequenced by immunoSEQ multiplex PCR, and TCRdb holds only the in-frame ones, with some missing. The profile shows about 180,000 clones, approximately 90% of them singletons. Here the sequenced sample was peripheral blood, taken on day 0 of AZD1222 vaccination. The receptors originated from an adult in good health.

A note on this clone: A far larger clone is off by one base, so a read error is likely. V usage is TRBV5-1 and J usage is TRBJ1-3; 8 bases are a match to TRBD1. Germline CDR1 and CDR2: SGHRS and YFSETQ. The CDR3 is made up of 16 amino acids. CDR3 sequence (DNA): TGCGCCACCAGCGACCCGGGACAGGCTCAAGGAAACACCATATATTTT. The encoded protein is CATSDPGQAQGNTIYF.

In DNA, the CDR3 is TGTGCCAGCAGCGCTAGGGGGACGCTCGGGGGACAGGGAGGAGAGACCCAGTACTTC. It encodes CASSARGTLGGQGGETQYF. The chain employs TRBV5-4 and TRBJ2-5, with 9 bases identical to TRBD1. CDR1 SGHNT and CDR2 YYREEE come from the germline V gene (reference sequence). The CDR3 is 19 residues long. V shed 4 bases, J shed 4 bases, and the junction held 20 bases outside the gene matches.

The J gene is TRBJ1-5, the V gene TRBV5-4; 7 bases map to TRBD1. J lost 2 bases, V lost 4 bases, and 6 bases had no gene match. CDR3 length: 15 residues. The V gene's germline CDR1 is SGHNT and CDR2 YYREEE (reference sequence). The chain's CDR3 is CASSLGTEGNQPQHF. The CDR3 DNA sequence: TGTGCCAGCAGCCTTGGGACAGAGGGCAATCAGCCCCAGCATTTT.

The CDR3 coding sequence is TGTGCCAGCAGTTCGGGACTAGGGGTTCCTGGCGAGCAGTACTTC. Amino acids: CASSSGLGVPGEQYF. The chain is built from TRBV27 and TRBJ2-7; 8 nucleotides match TRBD2. The J segment lost 6 bases and the V segment lost 4 bases, leaving 11 bases of the junction unmatched. The germline V gene has CDR1 MNHEY and CDR2 SMNVEV (reference sequence). The CDR3 has 15 amino acids.

For the CDR3, the DNA is TGTGCCAGTAGTCCCCCGGGGCTAGCGGGGAAAGATACGCAGTATTTT. As protein: CASSPPGLAGKDTQYF. This chain uses TRBV19 with TRBJ2-3; 9 nucleotides agree with TRBD2. V lost 5 bases, J lost 5 bases, and 11 bases stayed unmatched. CDR3 length equals 16 residues. Germline V gene data show CDR1 as LNHDA and CDR2 as SQIVND (reference sequence).

The chain couples TRBV10-1 to TRBJ2-1; D is ambiguous. This CDR3 is built from 14 residues. V gave up 3 bases and J gave up 0 bases, with 6 bases separating them. In germline, CDR1 is WNHNN, CDR2 SYGVQD (reference sequence). The CDR3 here is CASSDFSSYNEQFF. In DNA form, the CDR3 reads TGCGCCAGCAGTGATTTTAGCTCCTACAATGAGCAGTTCTTC.

This sequence joins TRBV5-1 and TRBJ2-1, with 8 positions matching TRBD2. CDR3 length: 18 amino acids. With 2 bases clipped from V and 1 base from J, the junction kept 11 bases outside the gene matches. Germline V gene data show CDR1 as SGHRS and CDR2 as YFSETQ. The CDR3 reads CASSFTPFSGDSYNEQFF. As DNA, the CDR3 is TGCGCCAGCAGCTTCACTCCCTTTAGCGGGGATTCCTACAATGAGCAGTTCTTC.

This chain links TRBV18 with TRBJ2-7; 14 bases are a match to TRBD2. Germline V gene data show CDR1 as KGHSH and CDR2 as LQKENI. Trimming at V came to 1 base and at J to 3 bases, leaving 20 bases not matched to a gene. CDR3 size: 22 residues. CDR3 loop: CASSPLPRYTTSGRVEIYEQYF. The CDR3 DNA is TGTGCCAGCTCACCACTCCCACGCTATACGACTAGCGGGAGGGTTGAAATCTACGAGCAGTACTTC.

The J gene is TRBJ2-1, the V gene TRBV3-1 (or the pseudogene TRBV3-2), with D perhaps TRBD2 (5 bases). This CDR3 region has 14 residues. V lost 0 bases to trimming and J lost 11 bases, with 14 bases between them. Germline CDR1 LGHDT, CDR2 YNNKEL (reference sequence). This chain's CDR3 is CASSQDSAPSKQFF. The CDR3 nucleotides read TGTGCCAGCAGCCAAGATTCAGCACCTAGCAAGCAGTTCTTC.

The chain recombines TRBV3-1 (or the pseudogene TRBV3-2) with TRBJ2-7; 10 bases are shared with TRBD1. V dropped 0 bases and J dropped 7; count of bases not matched to a gene: 6. This CDR3 is 15 amino acids long. The germline CDR1 and CDR2 sequences are LGHDT and YNNKEL (reference sequence). The CDR3 region is CASSQDGTGVGEQYF. The CDR3 region has the DNA TGTGCCAGCAGCCAAGACGGGACAGGGGTTGGTGAGCAGTACTTC.

V gene TRBV5-1 combines with J gene TRBJ1-4; D ambiguous. The CDR3 contains 14 residues. In germline, CDR1 is SGHRS, CDR2 YFSETQ. Trimming removed 1 base at V and 2 bases at J, with 6 bases between. The CDR3 region has the DNA TGCGCCAGCAGCTTGAGGCAGACTAATGAAAAACTGTTTTTT. It yields the protein CASSLRQTNEKLFF.

This clone was counted a single time. This chain joins TRBV10-3 and TRBJ2-1; 7 nucleotides match TRBD2. Trimming cost V 6 bases and J 1 base; bases outside gene matches: 6. Germline V gene data show CDR1 as ENHRY and CDR2 as SYGVKD. There are 15 residues in the CDR3. In nucleotides, the CDR3 is TGTGCCATCAGAGGGACTACGAAATCCTACAATGAGCAGTTCTTC. Protein sequence: CAIRGTTKSYNEQFF.

V and J are TRBV19 and TRBJ2-7, with 10 nucleotides matching TRBD1. V lost 6 bases and J lost 0; bases outside the gene matches: 2. Germline CDR1 is LNHDA and CDR2 is SQIVND (reference sequence). The CDR3 spans 14 residues. The CDR3: CASSWTGGSYEQYF. As DNA, the CDR3 is TGTGCCAGTAGCTGGACAGGGGGCTCCTACGAGCAGTACTTC.

V is TRBV7-8 and J is TRBJ2-2; 10 bases match TRBD2. The CDR3 runs to 16 residues. The V gene end was trimmed by 1 base and the J gene end by 6 bases; junction bases not matched to a gene: 5. Germline V gene lookup returns CDR1 SGHVS and CDR2 FQNEAQ. This CDR3 is CASSLVRLAGAGELFF. The DNA of the CDR3 is TGTGCCAGCAGCTTAGTTCGGCTAGCGGGAGCCGGGGAGCTGTTTTTT.